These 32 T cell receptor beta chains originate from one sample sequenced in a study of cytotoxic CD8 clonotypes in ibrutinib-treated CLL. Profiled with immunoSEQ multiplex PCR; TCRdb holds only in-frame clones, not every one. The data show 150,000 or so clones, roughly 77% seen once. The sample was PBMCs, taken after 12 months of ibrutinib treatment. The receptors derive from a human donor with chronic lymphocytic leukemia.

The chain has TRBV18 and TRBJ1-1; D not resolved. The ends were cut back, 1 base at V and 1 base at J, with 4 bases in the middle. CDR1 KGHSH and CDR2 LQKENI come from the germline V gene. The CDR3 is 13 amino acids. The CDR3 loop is CASSPQENTEAFF. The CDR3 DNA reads TGTGCCAGCTCACCACAAGAGAACACTGAAGCTTTCTTT. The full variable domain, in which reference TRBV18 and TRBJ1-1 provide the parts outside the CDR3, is NAGVMQNPRHLVRRRGQEARLRCSPMKGHSHVYWYRQLPEEGLKFMVYLQKENIIDESGMPKERFSAEFPKEGPSILRIQQVVRGDSAAYFCASSPQENTEAFFGQGTRLTVV.

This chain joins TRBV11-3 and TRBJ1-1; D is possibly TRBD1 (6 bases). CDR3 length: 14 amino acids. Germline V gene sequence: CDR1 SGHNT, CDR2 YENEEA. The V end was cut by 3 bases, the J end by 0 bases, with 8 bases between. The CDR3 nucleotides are TGTGCCAGCAGCTTCGGGGGGCTGAACACTGAAGCTTTCTTT. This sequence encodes CASSFGGLNTEAFF.

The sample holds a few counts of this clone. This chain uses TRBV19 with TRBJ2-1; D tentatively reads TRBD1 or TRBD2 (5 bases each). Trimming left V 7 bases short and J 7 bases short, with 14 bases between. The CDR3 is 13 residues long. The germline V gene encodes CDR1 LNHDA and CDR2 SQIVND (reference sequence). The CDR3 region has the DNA TGTGCCAGTACCTGGGACGAGGGGAATGAGCAGTTCTTC. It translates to CASTWDEGNEQFF.

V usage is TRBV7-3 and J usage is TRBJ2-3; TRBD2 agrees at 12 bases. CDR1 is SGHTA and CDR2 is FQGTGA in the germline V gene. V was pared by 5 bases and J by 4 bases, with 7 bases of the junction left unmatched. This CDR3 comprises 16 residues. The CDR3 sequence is CASSPLAGGSADTQYF. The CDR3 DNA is TGTGCCAGCAGCCCTCTAGCGGGAGGGAGCGCAGATACGCAGTATTTT.

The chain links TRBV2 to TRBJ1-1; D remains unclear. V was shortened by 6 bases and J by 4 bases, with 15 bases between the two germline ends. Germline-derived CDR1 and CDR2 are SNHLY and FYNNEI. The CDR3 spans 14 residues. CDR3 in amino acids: CASRRNGMPTEAFF. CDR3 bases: TGTGCCAGCAGAAGGAATGGAATGCCCACTGAAGCTTTCTTT.

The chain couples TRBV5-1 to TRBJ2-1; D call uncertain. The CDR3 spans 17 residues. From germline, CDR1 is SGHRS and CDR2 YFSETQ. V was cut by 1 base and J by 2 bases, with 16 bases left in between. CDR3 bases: TGCGCCAGCAGCTTGCGGGCAGGCGTTCAGCCCTACAATGAGCAGTTCTTC. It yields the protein CASSLRAGVQPYNEQFF.

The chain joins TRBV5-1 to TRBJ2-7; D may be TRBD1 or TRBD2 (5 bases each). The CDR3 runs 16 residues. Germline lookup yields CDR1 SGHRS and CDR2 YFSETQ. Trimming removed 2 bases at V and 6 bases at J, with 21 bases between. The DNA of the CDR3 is TGCGCCAGCAGCTTCGGGACGGCCGTGCTTGGGGGCGAGCAGTACTTC. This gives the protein CASSFGTAVLGGEQYF.

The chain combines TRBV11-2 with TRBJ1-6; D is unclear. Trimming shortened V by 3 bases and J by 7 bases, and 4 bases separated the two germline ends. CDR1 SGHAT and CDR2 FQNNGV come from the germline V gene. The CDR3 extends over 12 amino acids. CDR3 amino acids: CASSFGNSPLHF. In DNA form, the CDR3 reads TGTGCCAGCAGCTTCGGGAATTCACCCCTCCACTTT.

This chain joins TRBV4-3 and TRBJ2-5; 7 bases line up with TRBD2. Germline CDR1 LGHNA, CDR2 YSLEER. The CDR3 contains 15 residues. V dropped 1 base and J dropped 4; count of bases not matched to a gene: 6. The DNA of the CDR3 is TGCGCCAGCAGCCAAGGTGTCGCGGGAGTAGAGACCCAGTACTTC. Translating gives CASSQGVAGVETQYF.

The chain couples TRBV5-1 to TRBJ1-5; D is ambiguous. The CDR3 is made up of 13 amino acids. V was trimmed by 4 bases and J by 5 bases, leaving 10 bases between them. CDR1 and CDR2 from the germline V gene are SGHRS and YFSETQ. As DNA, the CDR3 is TGCGCCAGCAGCCAGGACGGGTATCAGCCCCAGCATTTT. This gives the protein CASSQDGYQPQHF.

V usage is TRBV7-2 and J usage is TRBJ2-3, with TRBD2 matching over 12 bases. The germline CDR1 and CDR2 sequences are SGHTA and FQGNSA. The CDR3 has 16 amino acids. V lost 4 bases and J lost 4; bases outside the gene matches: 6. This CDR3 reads CASSWTSGVLSDTQYF. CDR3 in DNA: TGTGCCAGCAGCTGGACTAGCGGGGTATTATCAGATACGCAGTATTTT.

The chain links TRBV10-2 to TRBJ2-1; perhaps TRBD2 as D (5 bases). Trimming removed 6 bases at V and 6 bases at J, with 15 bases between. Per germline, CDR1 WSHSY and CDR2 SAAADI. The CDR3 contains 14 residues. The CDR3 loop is CASSQNGMRNEQFF. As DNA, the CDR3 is TGCGCCAGCAGCCAGAACGGGATGCGCAATGAGCAGTTCTTC.

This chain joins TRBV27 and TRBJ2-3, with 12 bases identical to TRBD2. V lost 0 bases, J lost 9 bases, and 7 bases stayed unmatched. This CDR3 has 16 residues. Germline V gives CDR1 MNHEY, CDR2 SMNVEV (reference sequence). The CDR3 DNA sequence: TGTGCCAGCAGTTTATCTATGACTAGCGGGAGCGGCACGCAGTATTTT. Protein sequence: CASSLSMTSGSGTQYF.

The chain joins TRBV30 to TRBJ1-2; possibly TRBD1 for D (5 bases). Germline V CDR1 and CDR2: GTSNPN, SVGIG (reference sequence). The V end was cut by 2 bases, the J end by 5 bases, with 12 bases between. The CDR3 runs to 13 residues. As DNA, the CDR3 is TGTGCCTGGAGTCTGGGAGGGGAGTATGGCTACACCTTC. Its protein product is CAWSLGGEYGYTF.

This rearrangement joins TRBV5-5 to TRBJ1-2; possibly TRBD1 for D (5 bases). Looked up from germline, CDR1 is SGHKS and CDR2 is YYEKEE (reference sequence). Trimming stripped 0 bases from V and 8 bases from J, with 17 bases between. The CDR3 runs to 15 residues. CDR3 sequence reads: CASSLGAGLRSGYTF. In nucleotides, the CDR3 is TGTGCCAGCAGCTTGGGCGCAGGGCTGAGGTCGGGCTACACCTTC.

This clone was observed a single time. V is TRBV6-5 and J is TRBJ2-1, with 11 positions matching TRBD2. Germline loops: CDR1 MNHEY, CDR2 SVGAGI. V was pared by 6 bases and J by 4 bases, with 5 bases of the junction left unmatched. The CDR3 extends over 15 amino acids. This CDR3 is CASSSTSGGYNEQFF. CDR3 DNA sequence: TGTGCCAGCAGCTCAACTAGCGGGGGTTACAATGAGCAGTTCTTC.

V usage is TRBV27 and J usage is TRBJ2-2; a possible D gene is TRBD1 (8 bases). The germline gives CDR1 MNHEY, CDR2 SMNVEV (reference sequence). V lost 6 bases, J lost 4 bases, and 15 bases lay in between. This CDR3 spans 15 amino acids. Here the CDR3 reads CASRRTGRGTGELFF. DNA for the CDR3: TGTGCCAGCAGACGGACAGGGAGGGGCACCGGGGAGCTGTTTTTT.

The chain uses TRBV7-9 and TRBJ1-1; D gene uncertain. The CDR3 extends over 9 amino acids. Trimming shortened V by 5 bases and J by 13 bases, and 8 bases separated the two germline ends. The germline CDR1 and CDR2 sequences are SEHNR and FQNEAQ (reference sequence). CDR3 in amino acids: CASSPWGFF. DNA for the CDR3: TGTGCCAGCAGCCCGTGGGGTTTCTTT.

CDR3 in amino acids: CASSLDSERTGELFF. In nucleotides, the CDR3 is TGTGCCAGCAGCCTTGACAGCGAACGGACCGGGGAGCTGTTTTTT. The chain combines TRBV9 with TRBJ2-2; TRBD1 is a possible D gene (5 bases). V was shortened by 4 bases and J by 5 bases, with 15 bases between the two germline ends. In germline, CDR1 is SGDLS, CDR2 YYNGEE. The CDR3 has 15 residues.

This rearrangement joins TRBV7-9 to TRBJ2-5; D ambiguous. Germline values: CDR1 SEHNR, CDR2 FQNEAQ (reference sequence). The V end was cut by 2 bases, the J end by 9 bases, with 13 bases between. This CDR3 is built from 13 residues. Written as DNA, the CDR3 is TGTGCCAGCAGCTTATCTACCGGTGTGGCCCAGTACTTC. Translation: CASSLSTGVAQYF.

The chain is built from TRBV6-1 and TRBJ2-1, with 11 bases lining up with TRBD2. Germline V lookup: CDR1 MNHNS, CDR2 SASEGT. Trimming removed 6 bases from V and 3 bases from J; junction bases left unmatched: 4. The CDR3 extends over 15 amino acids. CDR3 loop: CASSVGTSGYNEQFF. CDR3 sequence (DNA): TGTGCCAGCAGCGTGGGGACTAGCGGCTACAATGAGCAGTTCTTC.

This CDR3 reads CASSSALNYGYTF. In DNA form, the CDR3 reads TGTGCCAGCAGTTCGGCGTTGAACTATGGCTACACCTTC. This chain joins TRBV28 and TRBJ1-2; no clear D gene. The CDR3 covers 13 residues. The V gene lost 4 bases and the J gene lost 2 bases, with 8 bases spanning the gap. In germline, CDR1 is MDHEN, CDR2 SYDVKM.

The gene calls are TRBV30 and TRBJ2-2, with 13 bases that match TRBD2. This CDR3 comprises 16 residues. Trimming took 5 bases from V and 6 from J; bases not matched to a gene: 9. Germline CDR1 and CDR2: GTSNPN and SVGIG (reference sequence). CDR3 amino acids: CAWGSGLAGSAGELFF. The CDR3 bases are TGTGCCTGGGGGTCGGGACTAGCGGGGAGCGCCGGGGAGCTGTTTTTT. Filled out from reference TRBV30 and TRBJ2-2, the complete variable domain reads SQTIHQWPATLVQPVGSPLSLECTVEGTSNPNLYWYRQAAGRGLQLLFYSVGIGQISSEVPQNLSASRPQDRQFILSSKKLLLSDSGFYLCAWGSGLAGSAGELFFGEGSRLTVL.

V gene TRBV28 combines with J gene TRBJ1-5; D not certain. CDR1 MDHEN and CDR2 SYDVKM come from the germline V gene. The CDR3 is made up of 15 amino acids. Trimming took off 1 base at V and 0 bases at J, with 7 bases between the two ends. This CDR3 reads CASSLYGDSNQPQHF. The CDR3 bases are TGTGCCAGCAGTTTATATGGGGATAGCAATCAGCCCCAGCATTTT.

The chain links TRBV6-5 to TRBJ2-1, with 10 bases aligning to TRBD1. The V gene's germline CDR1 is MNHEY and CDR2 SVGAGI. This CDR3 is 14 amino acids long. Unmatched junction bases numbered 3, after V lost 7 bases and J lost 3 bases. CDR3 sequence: CASTRTGGYNEQFF. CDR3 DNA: TGTGCCAGCACCCGGACAGGGGGCTACAATGAGCAGTTCTTC.

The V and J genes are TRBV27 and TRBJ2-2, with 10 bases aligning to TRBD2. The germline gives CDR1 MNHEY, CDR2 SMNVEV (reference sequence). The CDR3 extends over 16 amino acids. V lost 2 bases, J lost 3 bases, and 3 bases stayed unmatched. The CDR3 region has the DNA TGTGCCAGCAGTTTACTAGCGGGAGTACACACCGGGGAGCTGTTTTTT. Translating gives CASSLLAGVHTGELFF.

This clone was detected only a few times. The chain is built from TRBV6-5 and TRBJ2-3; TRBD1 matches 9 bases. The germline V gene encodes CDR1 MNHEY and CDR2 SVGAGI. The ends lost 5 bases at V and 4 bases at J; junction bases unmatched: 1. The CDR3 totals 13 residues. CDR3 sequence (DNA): TGTGCCAGCAGTCGACAGGGGGCAGATACGCAGTATTTT. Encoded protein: CASSRQGADTQYF.

The CDR3, as DNA: TGTGCCAGCAGTTACTTTCCCAGCGGGAGCACAGATACGCAGTATTTT. Its protein is CASSYFPSGSTDTQYF. The chain joins TRBV6-5 to TRBJ2-3, with a tentative D call TRBD2 (6 bases). Germline V CDR1 and CDR2: MNHEY, SVGAGI. CDR3 length: 16 amino acids. The V end was cut by 1 base, the J end by 0 bases, with 11 bases between.

CDR3 residues: CASSLRDRVLNSPLHF. The CDR3 region has the DNA TGTGCCAGCAGCCTCCGGGACAGGGTATTAAATTCACCCCTCCACTTT. The chain employs TRBV7-2 and TRBJ1-6; 9 bases fit TRBD1. CDR3 length: 16 amino acids. Germline V gene lookup returns CDR1 SGHTA and CDR2 FQGNSA. V trimming: 5 bases; J trimming: 7 bases; junction bases outside the gene matches: 9.

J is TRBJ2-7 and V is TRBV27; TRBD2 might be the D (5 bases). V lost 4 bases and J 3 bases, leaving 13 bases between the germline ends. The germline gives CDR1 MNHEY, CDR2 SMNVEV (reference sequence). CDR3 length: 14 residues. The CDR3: CASSWGDNSYEQYF. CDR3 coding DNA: TGTGCCAGCAGTTGGGGAGACAATAGCTACGAGCAGTACTTC.

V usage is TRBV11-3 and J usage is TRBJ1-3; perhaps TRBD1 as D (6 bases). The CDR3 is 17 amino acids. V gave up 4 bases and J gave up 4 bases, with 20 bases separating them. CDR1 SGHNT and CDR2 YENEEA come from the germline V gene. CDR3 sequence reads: CASSSPLSQGRGNTIYF. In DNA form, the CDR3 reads TGTGCCAGCAGCTCGCCTCTCTCACAGGGACGCGGAAACACCATATATTTT.

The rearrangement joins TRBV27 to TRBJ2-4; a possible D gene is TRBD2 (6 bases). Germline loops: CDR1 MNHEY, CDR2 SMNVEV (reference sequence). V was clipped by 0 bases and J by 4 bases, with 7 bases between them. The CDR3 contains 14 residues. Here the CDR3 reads CASSLSEGKNIQYF. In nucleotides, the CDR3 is TGTGCCAGCAGTTTATCGGAGGGTAAAAACATTCAGTACTTC.